The present entry profiles one T cell receptor (beta chain) with its context. This sample is drawn from a study of blood T cell repertoires in COVID-19. CDR1 is SGHRS and CDR2 is YFSETQ in the germline V gene. The CDR3 covers 14 residues. The V gene end was trimmed by 4 bases and the J gene end by 3 bases; junction bases not matched to a gene: 5. Measured with immunoSEQ multiplex PCR; TCRdb has only the in-frame clones, and not every one. The data show about 250,000 clones, with roughly 83% seen just once and roughly 10% held by the top ten. Specimen: peripheral blood. This chain links TRBV5-1 with TRBJ2-3, with TRBD1 matching 7 bases. The clonotype originates from an elderly man with acute or convalescent COVID-19. CDR3 bases: TGCGCCAGCAGCCACACGACAGGGACAGATACGCAGTATTTT. Translated: CASSHTTGTDTQYF.